This TCR beta chain was obtained from a study of OX40 agonist ivuxolimab in advanced cancers. Background on the whole study: The costimulatory receptor OX40 (CD134) was targeted by ivuxolimab, a fully human IgG2 agonistic monoclonal antibody. Intravenous ivuxolimab was administered to patients every 2 weeks at six dose levels: 0.01, 0.1, 0.3, 1.5, 3 and 10 mg/kg. Of the approximately 50 dose-escalation patients, hepatocellular carcinoma was present in around 19, melanoma in roughly 15, renal cell carcinoma in 9 and head and neck cancer in 9. In the dose-escalation cohort, 65% to 85% of patients were male, and the mean age was 60 years with a range of roughly 23 to 79. Patients were allowed to have had prior anti-PD-1, anti-PD-L1 or anti-CTLA-4 therapy, and around two fifths of the dose-escalation patients had been treated with checkpoint inhibitors. Partial responses occurred in three dose-escalation patients: two with cutaneous melanoma and one with hepatocellular carcinoma. Peripheral TCRbeta sequencing aimed to test whether ivuxolimab altered TCR sequence diversity and caused clonal T-cell expansion. The paper covers the monotherapy dose-escalation part of the phase I ivuxolimab trial, which included N = 52 patients. Results the study describes overall, beyond this receptor: After ivuxolimab, more expanded clones were found on average in CD8+ T cells than in CD4+ T cells. Low levels of normalized T-cell clonal expansion were also seen in some patients who did not respond. In partial responders in the 0.1-3.0 mg/kg groups, normalized peripheral clonal expansion was found to be among the lowest, especially among CD8+ T cells. At doses from 0.1 to 3.0 mg/kg, clonal expansion was seen in both CD4+ and CD8+ blood T cells between baseline and week 6. Which antigens the clonally expanded peripheral T cells were specific for was not determined.

To sequence the TCRbeta CDR3 region, genomic DNA was isolated from the sorted cells. The immunoSEQ Assay was used for sequencing of TCRbeta CDR3 regions. TCRdb limited this immuneACCESS table to in-frame rearrangements with V and J called. A share of clones is missing; checked studies link under half to unresolved V genes, and the rest is unexplained. Within this sample are 65,000 to 75,000 clones, with 88% of them counted one time only. The ten largest clones take up 0.5% to 0.6% of the sample. Patients with autoimmune disease history or receiving systemic immunosuppression were excluded from the trial. Peripheral blood for TCR sequencing was collected from all dose cohorts at baseline, on cycle 4 day 1, and on cycle 7 day 1. Samples came from an open-label, multicenter, first-in-human phase I dose-escalation trial of ivuxolimab. Adults with locally advanced or metastatic melanoma, renal cell, hepatocellular, or head and neck squamous cell carcinoma were enrolled in the trial. CD4+ and CD8+ T cells were sorted separately from peripheral blood before TCR sequencing.

A remark on this clone: This receptor's antigen is unknown. Per-base quality was not reported, and no clone a single base away is much larger than it.

Per the germline V gene, SNHLY is the CDR1 and FYNNEI is the CDR2. Clipping removes 5 bases from V and 2 bases from J, with 5 as the unmatched junction base count. The CDR3 runs 15 residues from the cysteine to the phenylalanine. Only the CDR3 portion is preserved as DNA: 45 bases, with reading frame beginning at the first base. The sequenced sample was CD4+ or CD8+ T cells sorted from blood, obtained in a trial of the OX40 agonist ivuxolimab. The chain couples TRBV2 to TRBJ2-5, with TRBD2 matching 10 junction bases. The receptor was derived from an adult with an advanced solid tumor such as melanoma, head and neck, liver or kidney cancer. The DNA sequence is given as TGTGCCAGCAGTCGCGGGACTAGCGTTCAAGAGACCCAGTACTTC. It is translated as CASSRGTSVQETQYF.